The clone carrying this TCR beta chain has a handful of counts. Its antigen is not identified. This CDR3 has 17 amino acids. The V gene's germline CDR1 is MRHNA and CDR2 SNTAGT. Losses at the gene ends were 2 bases for V and 0 bases for J; bases not matched to a gene: 1. The data are from a study of cytotoxic CD8 clonotypes in ibrutinib-treated CLL. Study-wide background: The subjects consisted of some 12 relapsed/refractory and approximately 15 treatment-naive individuals, with 17 to 18 IGHV unmutated.

General study points: Stable or contracted on treatment, public clonotypes were also uncommon.

Method: immunoSEQ multiplex PCR; TCRdb's copy keeps in-frame clones and lacks some. Of 40,000 or so clones in the sample, about 70% are singletons; the top ten hold around a tenth. Specimen: PBMCs, collected at disease progression, from a patient treated with ibrutinib. J is TRBJ2-6 and V is TRBV6-4; 10 nucleotides line up with TRBD2. The clonotype comes from a human donor with chronic lymphocytic leukemia. The CDR3 loop reads CASSDGTSVSGANVLTF. For the CDR3, the DNA is TGTGCCAGCAGTGACGGGACTAGCGTCTCTGGGGCCAACGTCCTGACTTTC.